The rows below give T cell receptor beta chains drawn from one sample of a study of response to subunit inactivated influenza vaccine. TCRdb called the RT-PCR reads again in MiXCR, with one record for every CDR3 protein. Of about 620,000 distinct CDR3 sequences listed, about 11% are singletons. These data were also reused for a study on T cells expressing NK-cell markers.

Sample: PBMCs from blood, taken on the day of vaccination. These receptors were collected from a man in his fifties who received an inactivated influenza vaccine. Both conserved end residues are part of each CDR3. Fields, in order: V gene, J gene, CDR3 protein.

TRBV25-1	TRBJ2-1	CASSEFLTNGGKGNEQFF
TRBV7-9	TRBJ2-1	CASSLQAGGPYEQFF
TRBV25-1	TRBJ2-7	CASRKQGTYEQYF
TRBV20-1	TRBJ1-6	CSARDGPGSSYNSPLHF
TRBV7-2	TRBJ1-2	CASSPVTTVDYGYTF
TRBV7-8	TRBJ1-5	CASSLQGGEQPQHF
TRBV3-1	TRBJ2-2	CASSHWAVNTGELFF
TRBV7-2	TRBJ2-1	CASSRGGYSNEQFF
TRBV7-9	TRBJ1-4	CASSPGDSWYEKLFF
TRBV28	TRBJ2-7	CASSLGLAGIHEQYF
TRBV5-5	TRBJ1-1	CASSLHGQGLNTEAFF
TRBV9	TRBJ2-1	CASSVGGTSAHNEQFF
TRBV2	TRBJ2-5	CASSYQRGLAKETQYF
TRBV5-1	TRBJ2-1	CASSGGLAGGSYNEQFF
TRBV12-3/TRBV12-4	TRBJ2-1	CASSLRPDSYNEQFF
TRBV7-2	TRBJ2-1	CASSLGQVNEQFF
TRBV7-2	TRBJ2-7	CASSSTAGTGGREQYF
TRBV3-1	TRBJ2-5	CASSQVGGGAHETQYF
TRBV3-1	TRBJ2-1	CASSQGSPSHHNEQFF
TRBV6-2/TRBV6-3	TRBJ2-3	CASSKPGLVGDTQYF
TRBV29-1	TRBJ2-7	CSVRGRALPEQYF
TRBV19	TRBJ2-5	CATSLGRETQYF
TRBV10-3	TRBJ2-2	CAISEVGSNTGELFF
TRBV7-3	TRBJ2-1	CASSLTGTGYNEQFF
TRBV9	TRBJ2-1	CASSVVSGPNEQFF
TRBV10-2	TRBJ2-2	CASSAGGYTGELFF
TRBV18	TRBJ1-1	CASSPSGQGRVAFF